This T cell receptor (beta chain) was captured by sequencing in a study of beta chain features in type 1 diabetes. The study reverse transcribed the entire isolated RNA, so it sequenced expressed TCRB transcripts. Sequencing was performed with immunoSEQ multiplex PCR; in TCRdb, only in-frame clones are kept and a portion is missing. Counted here are some 400,000 clones, less than 15% occurring once; the ten biggest clones make up approximately 0.019%. Sorted populations were all over 98% pure. As concerns this clone: Its antigen is currently unknown.

Overall study results and limits: Sequencing of cDNA might inflate the share of cells that strongly express TCR.

V shed 2 bases and J shed 0 bases, with 9 bases lying between them. Germline V gene data show CDR1 as MGHDK and CDR2 as SYGVNS. The CDR3 is 15 residues long. The genes are TRBV25-1 and TRBJ2-3; D is uncertain. The source of this sequence is a woman under 30 in good health. The sequenced sample was naive CD4+ T cells from blood. In DNA form, the CDR3 reads TGTGCCAGCAGTGAAATTGGCCCAAGCACAGATACGCAGTATTTT. This gives the protein CASSEIGPSTDTQYF.